This is a list of T cell receptor beta chains from one sample in a study of cytomegalovirus exposure and HLA in healthy donors. This table comes from immunoSEQ multiplex PCR, and its TCRdb copy is limited to in-frame clones, with some not included. The profile covers a few hundred thousand clones, with about 80% appearing a single time and almost 8% taken by the ten largest. Material: PBMCs. The receptor source for this set is a woman between 55 and 75 years old in good health and CMV-seropositive. The CDR3 runs from the conserved cysteine through the conserved F or W. The order of the fields is clone size, J gene, V gene, D gene, CDR3 protein, CDR3 DNA. D genes are given only for firm matches. The size of a clone is reported for some rows only, either as once, few or many, or as a class for expanded clones.

clone size: -; J gene: TRBJ2-1; V gene: TRBV27; D gene: TRBD2; CDR3 protein: CASSFQFGGGLVYEQFF; CDR3 DNA: TGTGCCAGCAGTTTCCAGTTCGGCGGGGGATTAGTCTATGAGCAGTTCTTC
clone size: once; J gene: TRBJ2-5; V gene: TRBV21-1; D gene: -; CDR3 protein: CASSETGRETQYF; CDR3 DNA: TGTGCCAGCAGCGAGACAGGGAGGGAGACCCAGTACTTC
clone size: -; J gene: TRBJ2-6; V gene: TRBV4-1; D gene: -; CDR3 protein: CAIGAAGANVLTF; CDR3 DNA: TGCGCCATCGGAGCTGCTGGGGCCAACGTCCTGACTTTC
clone size: -; J gene: TRBJ2-7; V gene: TRBV5-4; D gene: TRBD2; CDR3 protein: CASSLGGRASYEQYF; CDR3 DNA: TGTGCCAGCAGCTTGGGCGGGAGGGCCTCGTACGAGCAGTACTTC
clone size: -; J gene: TRBJ1-1; V gene: TRBV19; D gene: -; CDR3 protein: CASSNRVDTEAFF; CDR3 DNA: TGTGCCAGTAGTAACAGGGTAGACACTGAAGCTTTCTTT
clone size: -; J gene: TRBJ2-7; V gene: TRBV5-1; D gene: TRBD2; CDR3 protein: CASSLGGGRFRSYEQYF; CDR3 DNA: TGCGCCAGCAGCTTGGGCGGGGGGCGCTTCCGATCCTACGAGCAGTACTTC
clone size: -; J gene: TRBJ2-7; V gene: TRBV12-5; D gene: TRBD2; CDR3 protein: CASGTSDSYEQYF; CDR3 DNA: TGTGCTAGTGGGACTAGCGACTCCTACGAGCAGTACTTC
clone size: -; J gene: TRBJ2-1; V gene: TRBV19; D gene: TRBD2; CDR3 protein: CASSIPGTSGTHEQFF; CDR3 DNA: TGTGCCAGTAGTATACCGGGGACTAGCGGGACGCATGAGCAGTTCTTC
clone size: -; J gene: TRBJ2-1; V gene: TRBV6-6; D gene: -; CDR3 protein: CASSNRDKGQQFF; CDR3 DNA: TGTGCCAGCAGCAACCGGGACAAAGGCCAGCAGTTCTTC
clone size: -; J gene: TRBJ1-1; V gene: TRBV7-3; D gene: -; CDR3 protein: CASSFAKNTEAFF; CDR3 DNA: TGTGCCAGCAGCTTCGCTAAGAACACTGAAGCTTTCTTT
clone size: -; J gene: TRBJ2-2; V gene: TRBV4-1; D gene: -; CDR3 protein: CASSQESAGWPTGELFF; CDR3 DNA: TGCGCCAGCAGCCAAGAGTCGGCGGGCTGGCCCACCGGGGAGCTGTTTTTT
clone size: once; J gene: TRBJ2-7; V gene: TRBV27; D gene: -; CDR3 protein: CASSLSRQGYEQYF; CDR3 DNA: TGTGCCAGCAGTTTATCGAGGCAGGGTTACGAGCAGTACTTC
clone size: -; J gene: TRBJ1-2; V gene: TRBV30; D gene: -; CDR3 protein: CAWELGAYGYTF; CDR3 DNA: TGTGCCTGGGAACTGGGGGCCTATGGCTACACCTTC
clone size: -; J gene: TRBJ2-1; V gene: TRBV2; D gene: TRBD1; CDR3 protein: CASSKSRTGLTGSYNEQFF; CDR3 DNA: TGTGCCAGCAGTAAATCCCGGACAGGGCTAACCGGCTCCTACAATGAGCAGTTCTTC
clone size: -; J gene: TRBJ1-2; V gene: TRBV9; D gene: -; CDR3 protein: CASSTQTNYGYTF; CDR3 DNA: TGTGCCAGCAGCACTCAAACTAACTATGGCTACACCTTC
clone size: -; J gene: TRBJ1-2; V gene: TRBV19; D gene: TRBD1; CDR3 protein: CASSARDRGHYGYTF; CDR3 DNA: TGTGCCAGTAGTGCCCGGGACAGGGGACACTATGGCTACACCTTC
clone size: -; J gene: TRBJ1-6; V gene: TRBV11-3; D gene: TRBD1; CDR3 protein: CASRHTGGANSPLHF; CDR3 DNA: TGTGCCAGCAGGCACACAGGGGGCGCGAATTCACCCCTCCACTTT
clone size: -; J gene: TRBJ1-5; V gene: TRBV19; D gene: -; CDR3 protein: CASDGNNQPQHF; CDR3 DNA: TGTGCCAGTGACGGGAACAATCAGCCCCAGCATTTT
clone size: -; J gene: TRBJ1-2; V gene: TRBV10-3; D gene: TRBD1; CDR3 protein: CAISDGQGRNYGYTF; CDR3 DNA: TGTGCCATCAGCGACGGACAGGGAAGGAACTATGGCTACACCTTC
clone size: -; J gene: TRBJ1-5; V gene: TRBV4-1; D gene: TRBD1; CDR3 protein: CASSQDPGGRGLGNQPQHF; CDR3 DNA: TGCGCCAGCAGCCAAGACCCAGGGGGAAGAGGTTTAGGCAATCAGCCCCAGCATTTT
clone size: -; J gene: TRBJ1-1; V gene: TRBV7-9; D gene: -; CDR3 protein: CASSRLRTEAFF; CDR3 DNA: TGTGCCAGCAGTCGACTTAGGACTGAAGCTTTCTTT
clone size: -; J gene: TRBJ1-4; V gene: TRBV4-1; D gene: -; CDR3 protein: CASSRTVNEKLFF; CDR3 DNA: TGCGCCAGCAGCCGGACAGTGAATGAAAAACTGTTTTTT
clone size: once; J gene: TRBJ2-3; V gene: TRBV10-1; D gene: TRBD2; CDR3 protein: CASSALAGSTDTQYF; CDR3 DNA: TGCGCCAGCAGTGCACTAGCGGGGAGCACAGATACGCAGTATTTT
clone size: -; J gene: TRBJ2-5; V gene: TRBV27; D gene: -; CDR3 protein: CASSLSGDQWRGQETQYF; CDR3 DNA: TGTGCCAGCAGTTTATCGGGGGACCAATGGCGGGGTCAAGAGACCCAGTACTTC
clone size: -; J gene: TRBJ1-1; V gene: TRBV19; D gene: -; CDR3 protein: CASREGRDTEAFF; CDR3 DNA: TGTGCCAGTAGGGAGGGGCGAGACACTGAAGCTTTCTTT
clone size: -; J gene: TRBJ1-2; V gene: TRBV5-6; D gene: -; CDR3 protein: CASSLMDSLLAYGYTF; CDR3 DNA: TGTGCCAGCAGCTTAATGGACAGTCTCCTAGCCTATGGCTACACCTTC
clone size: -; J gene: TRBJ1-2; V gene: TRBV2; D gene: TRBD1; CDR3 protein: CASSRGGQGASSGYTF; CDR3 DNA: TGTGCCAGCAGTCGAGGGGGACAGGGGGCGTCTAGTGGCTACACCTTC